This T cell receptor (beta chain) was found in a study of T cell responses to AZD1222 COVID-19 vaccine. The CDR3 extends over 11 amino acids. The germline V and J ends were trimmed by 7 bases and 6 bases, with 10 bases remaining between them. Profiling relied on immunoSEQ multiplex PCR, and the TCRdb table lists in-frame clones only, not all of them. The table includes some 150,000 clones, about 93% detected once. With respect to this clone: The antigen remains unidentified.

Notes on the study in general: Baseline seropositives among AZD1222 recipients totaled only six.

The starting material was peripheral blood, obtained on day 0 of AZD1222 vaccination. This clonotype was sampled from an adult in good health. V usage is TRBV12-3 or TRBV12-4 and J usage is TRBJ2-7; D is unclear. CDR3 DNA: TGTGCCAGCAAAGCTAGGCGCGAGCAGTACTTC. Its protein product is CASKARREQYF.